Each of the 29 T cell receptor beta chains below was sequenced from the same sample in a study of T cell responses to AZD1222 COVID-19 vaccine. Libraries were prepared by immunoSEQ multiplex PCR; TCRdb keeps only in-frame clonotypes and omits some of them. The table records 95,000 to 130,000 clones, around 90% of them present only once. The material was peripheral blood, obtained on day 0 of AZD1222 vaccination. The receptor set was obtained from an adult in good health.

The rearrangement uses TRBV6-5 and TRBJ1-2; D call uncertain. Germline V gene sequence: CDR1 MNHEY, CDR2 SVGAGI. V lost 3 bases and J 4 bases, leaving 9 bases between the germline ends. The CDR3 runs 13 residues. This CDR3 is CASSYDGVYGYTF. The CDR3 DNA sequence: TGTGCCAGCAGTTATGATGGCGTCTATGGCTACACCTTC.

This clone was detected ten times or more. The rearrangement uses TRBV5-3 and TRBJ1-5; D gene unclear. TRBV5-3 is given ORF status, its function remaining uncertain. V was trimmed by 7 bases and J by 7 bases, leaving 9 bases between them. CDR3 size: 11 residues. DNA for the CDR3: TGTGCCAGACCGGGCGGACAGCCCCAGCATTTT. This encodes CARPGGQPQHF.

This sequence joins TRBV18 and TRBJ1-1, with TRBD1 matching over 7 bases. The germline V gene encodes CDR1 KGHSH and CDR2 LQKENI. V lost 4 bases to trimming and J lost 0 bases; unmatched junction nucleotides: 8. This CDR3 region has 16 residues. CDR3 sequence: CASSQGQDNLNTEAFF. Here the CDR3 DNA reads TGTGCCAGCTCACAAGGACAGGACAACTTGAACACTGAAGCTTTCTTT.

The V gene is TRBV3-1 (or the pseudogene TRBV3-2), the J gene TRBJ1-3; D is possibly TRBD1 (6 bases). Trimming took off 5 bases at V and 0 bases at J, with 20 bases between the two ends. CDR3 length: 18 amino acids. CDR1 and CDR2 from the germline V gene are LGHDT and YNNKEL (reference sequence). CDR3 nucleotide sequence: TGTGCCAGCAGCTCATGGGCGGGGGCCCCTCGCTCTGGAAACACCATATATTTT. It yields the protein CASSSWAGAPRSGNTIYF.

The V and J genes are TRBV28 and TRBJ2-4, with D possibly matching TRBD1 (7 bases). This CDR3 has 16 residues. Germline CDR1 reads MDHEN; CDR2 reads SYDVKM. The V and J ends lost 4 bases and 5 bases respectively, with 18 bases between them. This CDR3 reads CASSSPQGRGENIQYF. DNA for the CDR3: TGTGCCAGCAGTTCCCCACAGGGCAGGGGGGAAAACATTCAGTACTTC. Supplemented by reference TRBV28 and TRBJ2-4, the full variable domain reads DVKVTQSSRYLVKRTGEKVFLECVQDMDHENMFWYRQDPGLGLRLIYFSYDVKMKEKGDIPEGYSVSREKKERFSLILESASTNQTSMYLCASSSPQGRGENIQYFGAGTRLSVL.

The rearrangement uses TRBV7-2 and TRBJ1-4, with 7 bases identical to TRBD1. The CDR3 has 12 residues. The V segment lost 4 bases and the J segment 7 bases; nucleotides outside the gene matches: 0. The V gene's germline CDR1 is SGHTA and CDR2 FQGNSA. The CDR3 DNA reads as TGTGCCAGCAGCTACAGGGGTGAAAAACTGTTTTTT. The encoded protein is CASSYRGEKLFF.

V usage is TRBV12-5 and J usage is TRBJ2-1, with D perhaps TRBD1 or TRBD2 (5 bases each). V lost 3 bases and J 10 bases, leaving 13 bases between the germline ends. The CDR3 is 13 residues long. Germline V gene data show CDR1 as LGHNT and CDR2 as FRNRAP. CDR3 bases: TGTGCTAGTGGTTTTTATCTGGGGGACGAGCAGTTCTTC. As protein: CASGFYLGDEQFF.

The chain recombines TRBV7-8 with TRBJ1-3; no clear D. The V gene lost 5 bases and the J gene lost 0 bases, with 8 bases spanning the gap. CDR3 length: 14 residues. CDR1 is SGHVS and CDR2 is FQNEAQ in the germline V gene. The CDR3 nucleotides read TGTGCCAGCAGCCCTTGGAGCTCTGGAAACACCATATATTTT. Its protein is CASSPWSSGNTIYF.

This clone was detected a few times. Other DNA sequences within the sample encode an identical CDR3. The V and J genes are TRBV18 and TRBJ2-5; TRBD2 aligns across 9 bases. V trimming: 3 bases; J trimming: 2 bases; junction bases outside the gene matches: 4. Germline V gene sequence: CDR1 KGHSH, CDR2 LQKENI. This CDR3 spans 15 amino acids. In nucleotides, the CDR3 is TGTGCCAGCTCACCCTCCAGCGGGGGGCAAGAGACCCAGTACTTC. This encodes CASSPSSGGQETQYF.

The rearrangement links TRBV5-6 to TRBJ1-2; TRBD1 might be the D (6 bases). The CDR3 totals 14 residues. Germline V CDR1 and CDR2: SGHDT, YYEEEE. V lost 2 bases and J lost 8, with 16 bases in between. CDR3 in DNA: TGTGCCAGCAGCTTTATAGGGGGTGATAAAGGCTACACCTTC. Protein sequence: CASSFIGGDKGYTF.

The chain couples TRBV10-3 to TRBJ1-1; TRBD1 agrees at 7 bases. The CDR3 length is 13 residues. Trimming took 9 bases from V and 0 from J; bases not matched to a gene: 4. Germline lookup yields CDR1 ENHRY and CDR2 SYGVKD. DNA for the CDR3: TGTGCCATTCCGGGACAGATGAACACTGAAGCTTTCTTT. It specifies CAIPGQMNTEAFF.

V usage is TRBV29-1 and J usage is TRBJ1-5; no definite D call. The germline gives CDR1 SQVTM, CDR2 ANQGSEA. The germline V and J ends were trimmed by 4 bases and 3 bases, with 10 bases remaining between them. The CDR3 spans 13 residues. This chain's CDR3 is CSVGGTPNQPQHF. The CDR3 coding sequence is TGCAGCGTTGGAGGTACTCCCAATCAGCCCCAGCATTTT.

The chain combines TRBV6-2 or TRBV6-3 with TRBJ1-3, with D tentatively TRBD1 (6 bases). Germline CDR1 is MNHEY and CDR2 is SVGEGT. The CDR3 runs to 16 residues. Trimming pared 4 bases from V and 5 bases from J, leaving 18 bases between. For the CDR3, the DNA is TGTGCCAGCAGTTCCCCGCAGGGGAGACATCGAAACACCATATATTTT. Residues: CASSSPQGRHRNTIYF.

This chain uses TRBV25-1 with TRBJ2-3; TRBD1 matches at 8 bases. Germline CDR1 reads MGHDK; CDR2 reads SYGVNS. This CDR3 is 17 amino acids long. V trimming: 4 bases; J trimming: 2 bases; junction bases outside the gene matches: 11. CDR3 sequence: CASSGRPGTGLTDTQYF. The CDR3 nucleotides read TGTGCCAGCAGTGGCCGTCCCGGGACAGGCCTCACAGATACGCAGTATTTT.

The V and J genes are TRBV14 and TRBJ1-1; TRBD1 might be the D (5 bases). Germline V gene data show CDR1 as SGHDN and CDR2 as FVKESK. This CDR3 comprises 16 residues. V dropped 4 bases and J dropped 1 base, with 16 bases sitting between them. The CDR3: CASSPRGQGANTEAFF. DNA of the CDR3: TGTGCCAGCAGCCCCCGAGGTCAAGGGGCGAACACTGAAGCTTTCTTT.

The chain joins TRBV30 to TRBJ1-4; TRBD1 agrees at 7 bases. V lost 5 bases and J lost 8; bases outside the gene matches: 11. Per germline, CDR1 GTSNPN and CDR2 SVGIG (reference sequence). This CDR3 has 14 amino acids. The CDR3 loop reads CAWPRQGPPEKLFF. CDR3 sequence (DNA): TGTGCCTGGCCACGACAGGGCCCTCCCGAAAAACTGTTTTTT.

V gene TRBV6-4 combines with J gene TRBJ1-5, with D unresolved. Trimming pared 4 bases from V and 5 bases from J, leaving 12 bases between. Germline V gene lookup returns CDR1 MRHNA and CDR2 SNTAGT. This CDR3 region has 14 residues. The CDR3 sequence: CASSVTGFHQPQHF. The CDR3 nucleotides read TGTGCCAGCAGTGTAACGGGGTTTCATCAGCCCCAGCATTTT.

The chain joins TRBV18 to TRBJ1-5; D might be TRBD1 (5 bases). CDR1 is KGHSH, CDR2 LQKENI, per germline. The CDR3 is 13 residues long. Trimming pared 5 bases from V and 5 bases from J, leaving 10 bases between. The CDR3, as DNA: TGTGCCAGCTCAATCGGCAGGGATCAGCCCCAGCATTTT. Its protein product is CASSIGRDQPQHF.

This rearrangement joins TRBV12-3 or TRBV12-4 to TRBJ2-5; 9 positions agree with TRBD2. The junction had 4 bases not matched to a gene; V was cut back by 6 bases and J by 5 bases. The CDR3 loop spans 13 amino acids. The CDR3 reads CASRIAGDETQYF. The CDR3 DNA follows: TGTGCCAGCAGAATAGCGGGAGACGAGACCCAGTACTTC.

This clone appeared once. This chain uses TRBV5-4 with TRBJ2-7, with 8 bases fitting TRBD1. The CDR3 runs 15 residues. Germline lookup yields CDR1 SGHNT and CDR2 YYREEE (reference sequence). Trimming cost V 2 bases and J 4 bases; bases outside gene matches: 8. The CDR3 protein is CASSLKGQVAYEQYF. DNA for the CDR3: TGTGCCAGCAGCTTAAAGGGACAGGTCGCTTACGAGCAGTACTTC.

The chain is built from TRBV7-2 and TRBJ1-3; 7 bases match TRBD1. Germline V gene lookup returns CDR1 SGHTA and CDR2 FQGNSA. V gave up 5 bases and J gave up 2 bases; unmatched junction bases: 9. This CDR3 is built from 16 residues. The CDR3 sequence is CASSPRTGSTGNTIYF. As DNA, the CDR3 is TGTGCCAGCAGCCCCCGGACAGGCAGCACTGGAAACACCATATATTTT.

V gene TRBV7-9 combines with J gene TRBJ1-5, with D unresolved. The germline V gene has CDR1 SEHNR and CDR2 FQNEAQ (reference sequence). Trimming cost V 2 bases and J 5 bases, with 4 bases left between them. The CDR3 runs 12 residues. The CDR3 region is CASSLPDQPQHF. The CDR3 nucleotides read TGTGCCAGCAGCTTACCTGATCAGCCCCAGCATTTT.

This rearrangement joins TRBV30 to TRBJ1-1; a possible D gene is TRBD1 (6 bases). Trimming took off 3 bases at V and 4 bases at J, with 18 bases between the two ends. This CDR3 is 15 amino acids long. The germline CDR1 and CDR2 sequences are GTSNPN and SVGIG (reference sequence). CDR3 nucleotide sequence: TGTGCCTGGAGGACCCTCCAAGGGGGGCGCACTGAAGCTTTCTTT. It yields the protein CAWRTLQGGRTEAFF.

This clone was seen more than once but under ten times. The gene calls are TRBV7-9 and TRBJ1-1; 7 bases fit TRBD1. CDR3 length: 17 amino acids. CDR1 and CDR2 from the germline V gene are SEHNR and FQNEAQ (reference sequence). The trim removed 2 bases at V and 6 bases at J, leaving 15 bases unmatched. CDR3 nucleotide sequence: TGTGCCAGCAGCTTAAGACAGGGTGTTAGAGGAGAACCTGAAGCTTTCTTT. It encodes CASSLRQGVRGEPEAFF.

The chain carries TRBV6-2 or TRBV6-3 and TRBJ1-2; 10 bases agree with TRBD1. The CDR3 runs to 15 residues. Trimming at V came to 5 bases and at J to 5 bases, leaving 8 bases not matched to a gene. Germline V lookup: CDR1 MNHEY, CDR2 SVGEGT. In DNA form, the CDR3 reads TGTGCCAGCAGTGACCCAGGGACAGGGGAATATGGCTACACCTTC. This sequence encodes CASSDPGTGEYGYTF.

The V and J genes are TRBV6-1 and TRBJ1-5; a weak D match, TRBD1 (6 bases). Trimming cost V 1 base and J 4 bases, with 11 bases left between them. The germline CDR1 and CDR2 sequences are MNHNS and SASEGT. The CDR3 length is 15 residues. The CDR3 coding sequence is TGTGCCAGCAGTGAAGGCGCAGGGGCTAATCAGCCCCAGCATTTT. It is translated as CASSEGAGANQPQHF.

This clone was seen repeatedly, ten times or more. V usage is TRBV6-5 and J usage is TRBJ1-2, with D tentatively TRBD1 (5 bases). This CDR3 has 14 amino acids. Germline V gene data show CDR1 as MNHEY and CDR2 as SVGAGI. Trimming cost V 4 bases and J 4 bases, with 13 bases left between them. The DNA of the CDR3 is TGTGCCAGCAGTTTGGGGGATATCGGCTATGGCTACACCTTC. Encoded protein: CASSLGDIGYGYTF.

The V and J genes are TRBV7-9 and TRBJ1-2; D remains unclear. The CDR3 sequence is 12 residues long. CDR1 is SEHNR and CDR2 is FQNEAQ in the germline V gene (reference sequence). V was shortened by 2 bases and J by 8 bases, with 9 bases between the two germline ends. The CDR3 region is CASSLTVGGYTF. The CDR3 DNA reads TGTGCCAGCAGCTTAACCGTCGGAGGCTACACCTTC.

The V and J genes are TRBV2 and TRBJ1-4; 7 bases map to TRBD1. This CDR3 is 15 amino acids long. The J segment lost 4 bases and the V segment lost 5 bases, leaving 7 bases of the junction unmatched. Germline V gene lookup returns CDR1 SNHLY and CDR2 FYNNEI. CDR3 nucleotide sequence: TGTGCCAGCAGTTTCCGACGGGACAGTAATGAAAAACTGTTTTTT. Translated, it gives CASSFRRDSNEKLFF.